The T cell receptor beta chain described here comes from a study of shared clonotypes between healthy human individuals. Whole-study context: The donor group consisted of a couple of women and three men, aged 18 to 49. Notes on the study in general: Across a handful of donors, naive CD4 shared roughly 5%, naive CD8 more than 3%, memory CD4 over 2%, memory CD8 more than 0.35%.

As regards this clone: Its antigen is unidentified.

Naive CD8 cells lacked CD45RO and underwent positive selection for CCR7, leaving out terminally differentiated effector memory CD45RA+ cells. From germline, CDR1 is MDHEN and CDR2 SYDVKM. V shed 4 bases and J shed 6 bases, with 10 bases lying between them. The CDR3 has 12 residues. Assay used: immunoSEQ multiplex PCR; TCRdb lists only in-frame clones, some missing. The sample consists of fewer than 1 million clones, 96% of them appearing once. The receptor comes from a man aged 25-45 years in good health. Specimen: naive CD8+ T cells sorted from blood. The chain is built from TRBV28 and TRBJ2-7; possibly TRBD1 or TRBD2 for D (5 bases each). The CDR3 loop reads CASSWDVREQYF. DNA for the CDR3: TGTGCCAGCAGTTGGGACGTCCGCGAGCAGTACTTC.